This TCR beta chain came from a study of shared clonotypes between healthy human individuals. Data came from immunoSEQ multiplex PCR; TCRdb stores just in-frame clones and leaves some out. The sample includes just over 2,000,000 clones, 95% seen only once; the top ten take under 0.15%. The length of the CDR3 is 16 residues. This sequence joins TRBV21-1 and TRBJ2-3; TRBD2 is the table's D call and was not checked against the DNA. TRBV21-1 is annotated as a pseudogene. Material: naive CD4+ T cells sorted from blood. As for subset: CD45RA+ positively selected. The origin of this receptor is a man in his late teens or twenties in good health. The CDR3 DNA reads TGTGCCAGCAGCAAAGTTAAGCGGGAGATCACAGATACGCAGTATTTT. This encodes CASSKVKREITDTQYF.